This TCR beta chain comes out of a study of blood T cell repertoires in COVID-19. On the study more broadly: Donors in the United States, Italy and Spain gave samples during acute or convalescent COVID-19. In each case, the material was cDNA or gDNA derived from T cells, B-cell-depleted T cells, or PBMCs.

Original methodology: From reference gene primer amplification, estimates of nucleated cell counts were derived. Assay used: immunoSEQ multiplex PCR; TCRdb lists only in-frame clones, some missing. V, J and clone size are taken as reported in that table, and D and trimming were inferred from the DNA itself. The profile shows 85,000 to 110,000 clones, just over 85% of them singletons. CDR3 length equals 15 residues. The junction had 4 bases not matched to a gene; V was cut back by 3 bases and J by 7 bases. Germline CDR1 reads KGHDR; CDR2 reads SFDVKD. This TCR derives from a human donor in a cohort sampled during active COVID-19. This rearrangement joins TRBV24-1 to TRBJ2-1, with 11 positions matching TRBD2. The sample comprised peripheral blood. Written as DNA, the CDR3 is TGTGCCACCAGTGATCGAACTAGCGGGAGAAATGAGCAGTTCTTC. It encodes CATSDRTSGRNEQFF.